This note documents a single T cell receptor beta chain sequence. Its antigen is unknown. This sample was included in a study of blood T cells in healthy people across ages. Study findings and constraints: The study lacked donor CMV status, which possibly confounded expanded clonotype changes.

Looked up from germline, CDR1 is DFQATT and CDR2 is SNEGSKA (reference sequence). V was cut by 2 bases and J by 0 bases, with 8 bases left in between. The CDR3 is made up of 14 amino acids. The use of a sample-barcoded 5' primer and a J-beta primer mix characterized a second PCR of roughly 6 to 12 cycles. Every cDNA molecule carried a tag from a template-switch adaptor bearing 12 random nucleotides. Each single sample gave us at least 3 million CDR3-containing paired-end reads. TCRdb reanalysed the 5' RACE reads using MiXCR and keeps one entry per CDR3 protein. The table records some 900,000 distinct CDR3 sequences, around 48% of them present only once.

This chain uses TRBV20-1 with TRBJ2-1; no reliable D call. The clonotype originates from a man aged 25 to 40 in good health. Sample: blood. DNA of the CDR3: TGCAGTGCTAGAATCCTGAGCTCCTACAATGAGCAGTTCTTC. Its protein product is CSARILSSYNEQFF.